The 3 T cell receptor beta chains presented below share a single source sample, sequenced in a study of spatial heterogeneity in lung cancer. Antigen specificity for these receptors is unknown. Documented time point: sample taken at primary tumor resection. Each CDR3 protein gets one entry after TCRdb re-called the 5' RACE reads with MiXCR. This sample has about 24,000 distinct CDR3 sequences, with approximately 8.8% found just once. Study-wide findings and caveats: Tumor mutation count correlated with how many alpha and beta TCRs expanded intratumorally.

The source was lung tumor tissue, collected at surgery. All receptors come from a male donor with early-stage non-small cell lung cancer.

V and J are TRBV7-6 and TRBJ2-7; D remains unclear. The germline V gene encodes CDR1 SGHVS and CDR2 FNYEAQ. The CDR3 spans 13 residues. The V end lost 0 bases, the J end lost 0 bases, and 3 bases lay between the germline ends. The CDR3, as DNA: TGTGCCAGCAGCTTAGCAGCCTCCTACGAGCAGTACTTC. Its protein product is CASSLAASYEQYF.

The chain recombines TRBV7-9 with TRBJ1-2; TRBD1 is a possible D gene (6 bases). Looked up from germline, CDR1 is SEHNR and CDR2 is FQNEAQ (reference sequence). V was trimmed by 5 bases and J by 4 bases, leaving 14 bases between them. CDR3 length equals 14 residues. The CDR3 here is CASSAYREAYGYTF. The CDR3 nucleotides read TGTGCCAGCAGCGCGTACAGGGAGGCCTATGGCTACACCTTC.

This clonotype has a count of ten or more. The gene calls are TRBV28 and TRBJ2-7; a possible D gene is TRBD2 (7 bases). The V gene lost 5 bases and the J gene lost 6 bases, with 17 bases spanning the gap. The CDR3 extends over 14 amino acids. CDR1 MDHEN and CDR2 SYDVKM come from the germline V gene. CDR3 sequence: CASSVTGGPGEQYF. The CDR3 DNA reads as TGTGCCAGCAGTGTTACCGGGGGGCCGGGCGAGCAGTACTTC.